A single sample gave rise to the 29 T cell receptor beta chains below, sequenced in a study of post-analysis software for immune sequencing data. Findings and limits, study-wide: Relative to controls, patients had a few TRBV segments at higher frequency, with TRBV5-6, TRBV5-1 and TRBV20-1 among these.

TCR beta libraries were prepared from cDNA with unique molecular identifiers. MiXCR, applied by TCRdb to the PCR reads, yields one record per CDR3 protein. Of about 460,000 distinct CDR3 sequences detected, nearly 45% appear once; the ten largest clones hold about 12%. Their antigen targets remain unknown. Input material: blood. The receptors derive from a girl under 18 with multiple sclerosis.

The DNA for the CDR3 is TGTGCCAGCAGCGTGGACGGCGATTCACCCCTCCACTTT. The encoded protein is CASSVDGDSPLHF. The J gene is TRBJ1-6, the V gene TRBV7-3; D gene unclear. Looked up from germline, CDR1 is SGHTA and CDR2 is FQGTGA. The CDR3 has 13 amino acids. V lost 5 bases and J 8 bases, leaving 10 bases between the germline ends.

The rearrangement uses TRBV5-1 and TRBJ1-2; TRBD1 matches at 7 bases. Per germline, CDR1 SGHRS and CDR2 YFSETQ. The CDR3 totals 13 residues. The trim removed 7 bases at V and 2 bases at J, leaving 5 bases unmatched. Written as DNA, the CDR3 is TGCGCCAGCGGGACAGACCAGAACTATGGCTACACCTTC. This encodes CASGTDQNYGYTF. Drawing the rest from reference TRBV5-1 and TRBJ1-2, the complete variable domain is KAGVTQTPRYLIKTRGQQVTLSCSPISGHRSVSWYQQTPGQGLQFLFEYFSETQRNKGNFPGRFSGRQFSNSRSEMNVSTLELGDSALYLCASGTDQNYGYTFGSGTRLTVV.

The rearrangement joins TRBV4-3 to TRBJ2-5; the D is unclear. V was pared by 0 bases and J by 5 bases, with 10 bases between. Per germline, CDR1 LGHNA and CDR2 YSLEER. The CDR3 runs 14 residues. CDR3 amino acids: CASSQETGGETQYF. CDR3 sequence (DNA): TGCGCCAGCAGCCAAGAGACTGGTGGGGAGACCCAGTACTTC.

V gene TRBV5-1 combines with J gene TRBJ1-4; TRBD1 matches 7 bases. V gave up 4 bases and J gave up 4 bases; unmatched junction bases: 7. This CDR3 spans 15 amino acids. Germline CDR1 SGHRS, CDR2 YFSETQ. The CDR3, as DNA: TGCGCCAGCAGCACCACAGGGGTTGGTAATGAAAAACTGTTTTTT. It yields the protein CASSTTGVGNEKLFF.

The chain combines TRBV3-1 with TRBJ2-5, with D perhaps matching TRBD1 or TRBD2 (5 bases each). This CDR3 comprises 14 residues. Germline CDR1 LGHDT, CDR2 YNNKEL (reference sequence). Trimming stripped 0 bases from V and 5 bases from J, with 10 bases between. CDR3 bases: TGTGCCAGCAGCCAAGAAGTGGGGGAGGAGACCCAGTACTTC. Translating gives CASSQEVGEETQYF.

This chain uses TRBV7-8 with TRBJ2-3; the D call may be TRBD1 or TRBD2 (5 bases each). Germline V gives CDR1 SGHVS, CDR2 FQNEAQ. The V gene lost 5 bases and the J gene lost 2 bases, with 20 bases spanning the gap. This CDR3 comprises 17 residues. The CDR3 protein is CASSPRDPTIVTDTQYF. Here the CDR3 DNA reads TGTGCCAGCAGCCCTAGGGACCCTACTATCGTCACAGATACGCAGTATTTT. Filled out from reference TRBV7-8 and TRBJ2-3, the complete variable domain reads GAGVSQSPRYKVAKRGQDVALRCDPISGHVSLFWYQQALGQGPEFLTYFQNEAQLDKSGLPSDRFFAERPEGSVSTLKIQRTQQEDSAVYLCASSPRDPTIVTDTQYFGPGTRLTVL.

This clonotype came up a few times. The chain combines TRBV12-3 or TRBV12-4 with TRBJ2-7; D unresolved. The CDR3 consists of 15 residues. With 3 bases removed from V and 3 bases from J, the gap between germline ends came to 15 bases. The CDR3 reads CASSFGTLTFYEQYF. The CDR3 region has the DNA TGTGCCAGCAGTTTCGGAACCCTAACTTTCTACGAGCAGTACTTC.

The gene calls are TRBV28 and TRBJ2-7; 7 nucleotides line up with TRBD1. The CDR3 is 15 amino acids. J lost 4 bases, V lost 2 bases, and 8 bases had no gene match. In germline, CDR1 is MDHEN, CDR2 SYDVKM. CDR3 in DNA: TGTGCCAGCAGTTTAGCAGGGACAGTGGGTTACGAGCAGTACTTC. Protein product: CASSLAGTVGYEQYF.

V usage is TRBV4-1 and J usage is TRBJ2-7; D might be TRBD2 (5 bases). The germline CDR1 and CDR2 sequences are MGHRA and YSYEKL. The V gene lost 1 base and the J gene lost 3 bases, with 13 bases spanning the gap. The CDR3 runs 15 residues. In DNA, the CDR3 is TGCGCCAGCAGCCAAGTAGGACTCTTGGGCTACGAGCAGTACTTC. Its protein is CASSQVGLLGYEQYF.

V gene TRBV27 combines with J gene TRBJ2-3; 7 nucleotides match TRBD1. This CDR3 contains 16 residues. The V gene end was trimmed by 6 bases and the J gene end by 1 base; junction bases not matched to a gene: 10. The germline CDR1 and CDR2 sequences are MNHEY and SMNVEV (reference sequence). CDR3 nucleotides: TGTGCCAGCAGCCGCAGGCTGGGACAGTGCACAGATACGCAGTATTTT. This encodes CASSRRLGQCTDTQYF.

The genes are TRBV29-1 and TRBJ2-5, with TRBD2 matching over 10 bases. CDR3 length: 15 amino acids. The ends lost 4 bases at V and 4 bases at J; junction bases unmatched: 9. The germline V gene encodes CDR1 SQVTM and CDR2 ANQGSEA. The CDR3 DNA follows: TGCAGCGTTGTCCGGCTAGCGGGAGTCGCAGAGACCCAGTACTTC. It translates to CSVVRLAGVAETQYF. The full variable domain, rest sourced from reference TRBV29-1 and TRBJ2-5, is SAVISQKPSRDICQRGTSLTIQCQVDSQVTMMFWYRQQPGQSLTLIATANQGSEATYESGFVIDKFPISRPNLTFSTLTVSNMSPEDSSIYLCSVVRLAGVAETQYFGPGTRLLVL.

The rearrangement uses TRBV7-9 and TRBJ2-3; D is uncertain. The length of the CDR3 is 16 residues. Trimming removed 1 base from V and 11 bases from J, with 22 bases in between. Germline V gene sequence: CDR1 SEHNR, CDR2 FQNEAQ (reference sequence). The CDR3 sequence: CASSLVGPRTGGEQYF. In nucleotides, the CDR3 is TGTGCCAGCAGCTTAGTTGGTCCCCGGACGGGCGGTGAGCAGTATTTT. The full variable domain, in which reference TRBV7-9 and TRBJ2-3 provide the parts outside the CDR3, is DTGVSQNPRHKITKRGQNVTFRCDPISEHNRLYWYRQTLGQGPEFLTYFQNEAQLEKSRLLSDRFSAERPKGSFSTLEIQRTEQGDSAMYLCASSLVGPRTGGEQYFGPGTRLTVL.

This clonotype was recorded a few times. The V and J genes are TRBV10-3 and TRBJ2-7, with TRBD2 matching 8 bases. The V gene's germline CDR1 is ENHRY and CDR2 SYGVKD. J was trimmed by 3 bases and V by 0 bases; bases with no gene match: 4. This CDR3 has 15 residues. For the CDR3, the DNA is TGTGCCATCAGTGAGTCGGTCGCGGGAGGCTACGAGCAGTACTTC. Its translation: CAISESVAGGYEQYF.

This clonotype has a handful of counts. The V and J genes are TRBV7-9 and TRBJ2-6; tentative D call: TRBD1 (5 bases). With 5 bases removed from V and 4 bases from J, the gap between germline ends came to 18 bases. This CDR3 is 17 amino acids long. In germline, CDR1 is SEHNR, CDR2 FQNEAQ (reference sequence). CDR3 in amino acids: CASSVSQGTGGANVLTF. CDR3 sequence (DNA): TGTGCCAGCAGCGTTTCTCAGGGTACGGGCGGGGCCAACGTCCTGACTTTC.

In its sample, this clonotype was seen a few times. The V gene is TRBV12-3 or TRBV12-4, the J gene TRBJ1-6, with D uncertain. Trimming cost V 6 bases and J 11 bases, with 14 bases left between them. CDR3 size: 13 residues. In nucleotides, the CDR3 is TGTGCCAGCAGCTTCATCCTCACCCCACCCCTCCACTTT. Amino acid sequence: CASSFILTPPLHF.

The gene calls are TRBV7-2 and TRBJ1-2; D might be TRBD1 (6 bases). The V gene lost 3 bases and the J gene lost 4 bases, with 21 bases spanning the gap. Germline CDR1 SGHTA, CDR2 FQGNSA. The CDR3 is made up of 17 amino acids. This chain's CDR3 is CASSFYSSGGQGYGYTF. For the CDR3, the DNA is TGTGCCAGCAGCTTTTATTCCTCCGGGGGGCAGGGCTATGGCTACACCTTC.

This chain uses TRBV29-1 with TRBJ1-1; tentatively, D is TRBD1 (6 bases). The CDR3 spans 14 residues. CDR1 and CDR2 (germline): SQVTM, ANQGSEA. Trimming took 6 bases from V and 0 from J, leaving 14 bases between them. In nucleotides, the CDR3 is TGCAGCGTCCAAGGACAGAGAATGAACACTGAAGCTTTCTTT. Protein sequence: CSVQGQRMNTEAFF.

A few counts support this clonotype. The gene calls are TRBV29-1 and TRBJ2-4; a weak D match, TRBD2 (6 bases). The DNA end is more similar to TRBJ2-7, so the J call may be wrong. The V gene's germline CDR1 is SQVTM and CDR2 ANQGSEA. This CDR3 spans 13 amino acids. The CDR3 DNA is TGCAGCGCACTGACTAGTAGGGGATACGAGCAGTACTTC. Residues: CSALTSRGYEQYF.

This clonotype was detected only a few times. V is TRBV7-6 and J is TRBJ2-7; no definite D call. V was shortened by 2 bases and J by 3 bases, with 11 bases between the two germline ends. This CDR3 has 14 residues. The germline gives CDR1 SGHVS, CDR2 FNYEAQ. The CDR3 sequence: CASSLSLNFYEQYF. CDR3 in DNA: TGTGCCAGCAGCTTATCACTTAACTTCTACGAGCAGTACTTC.

The genes are TRBV7-8 and TRBJ2-7; no firm D call. Germline V gives CDR1 SGHVS, CDR2 FQNEAQ. V was clipped by 0 bases and J by 0 bases, with 21 bases between them. This CDR3 contains 19 residues. CDR3 nucleotides: TGTGCCAGCAGCTTAGCCCCCTACTTTAATACTCCCTTCTCCTACGAGCAGTACTTC. Protein sequence: CASSLAPYFNTPFSYEQYF.

As for this clonotype: It is unclear where the CDR3 begins or ends on the DNA, so no DNA is shown, and the CDR3 is as TCRdb lists it. This chain links TRBV20-1 with TRBJ1-2; the DNA was not used to check the table's D call, TRBD1. The CDR3 is made up of 12 amino acids, end residues included. Germline loops: CDR1 DFQATT, CDR2 SNEGSKA (reference sequence). CDR3 residues: CSAGDWVYGCTF.

This clonotype was detected only a few times. The chain uses TRBV28 and TRBJ1-5; 7 bases line up with TRBD1. V was clipped by 11 bases and J by 7 bases; unmatched bases: 17. The CDR3 is 15 amino acids. CDR1 is MDHEN, CDR2 SYDVKM, per germline. As DNA, the CDR3 is TGTGCCGCGTCCCGAGATGTTAAGGGGGCCCAGCCCCAGCATTTT. This translates into CAASRDVKGAQPQHF.

This rearrangement joins TRBV5-6 to TRBJ1-1; no clear D gene. Germline V gene sequence: CDR1 SGHDT, CDR2 YYEEEE. Trimming pared 0 bases from V and 5 bases from J, leaving 8 bases between. The CDR3 spans 13 residues. The CDR3 loop is CASSLVVGTEAFF. DNA of the CDR3: TGTGCCAGCAGCTTGGTTGTGGGGACTGAAGCTTTCTTT.

The CDR3 DNA reads as TGTGCCAGCAGAGCAGCTAGCGGGCACCAAGAGACCCAGTACTTC. Protein product: CASRAASGHQETQYF. This chain connects TRBV6-5 to TRBJ2-5, with 8 bases that match TRBD2. With V trimmed by 6 bases and J by 0 bases, 6 bases remained unmatched. The germline V gene has CDR1 MNHEY and CDR2 SVGAGI. The CDR3 covers 15 residues.

This rearrangement joins TRBV20-1 to TRBJ2-1; D might be TRBD1 or TRBD2, each matching 6 bases. CDR3 length: 13 amino acids. From germline, CDR1 is DFQATT and CDR2 SNEGSKA (reference sequence). The germline V and J ends were trimmed by 6 bases and 5 bases, with 14 bases remaining between them. The DNA of the CDR3 is TGCAGTGCCTTCCTAGGGGGGCACAATGAGCAGTTCTTC. Translating it yields CSAFLGGHNEQFF.

In its sample, this clonotype was seen many times. The CDR3 protein is CSVEVGGSSYEQYF. CDR3 coding DNA: TGCAGCGTTGAAGTGGGCGGGAGCTCCTACGAGCAGTACTTC. This chain connects TRBV29-1 to TRBJ2-7, with TRBD2 matching over 7 bases. CDR1 SQVTM and CDR2 ANQGSEA come from the germline V gene. V was clipped by 1 base and J by 0 bases; unmatched bases: 3. There are 14 residues in the CDR3.

V and J are TRBV20-1 and TRBJ2-7; D possibly matches TRBD1 or TRBD2 (7 bases each). The CDR3 runs to 16 residues. Germline V gives CDR1 DFQATT, CDR2 SNEGSKA (reference sequence). Trimming took 0 bases from V and 1 from J, leaving 16 bases between them. Here the CDR3 DNA reads TGCAGTGCTAGAGACCCTACGCAGGGGGGGTCCTACGAGCAGTACTTC. Its translation is CSARDPTQGGSYEQYF.

The chain joins TRBV3-1 to TRBJ2-3; 12 bases match TRBD2. V lost 3 bases to trimming and J lost 3 bases; unmatched junction nucleotides: 4. Germline-derived CDR1 and CDR2 are LGHDT and YNNKEL (reference sequence). This CDR3 contains 16 residues. The CDR3 loop is CASSQLLAGGTDTQYF. CDR3 DNA sequence: TGTGCCAGCAGCCAGCTACTAGCGGGAGGAACAGATACGCAGTATTTT.

This clonotype has ten or more counts. The chain carries TRBV7-9 and TRBJ2-7; 8 bases fit TRBD2. Germline lookup yields CDR1 SEHNR and CDR2 FQNEAQ (reference sequence). The V and J ends lost 1 base and 2 bases, in that order; junction bases with no gene match: 7. CDR3 length: 16 residues. CDR3 in amino acids: CASSLVRTSGAYEQYF. In nucleotides, the CDR3 is TGTGCCAGCAGCTTAGTTCGCACTAGCGGAGCCTACGAGCAGTACTTC.